What follows are 16 T cell receptor beta chains derived from one specimen sequenced in a study of human T cells and chemical hapten exposure. The sample's time point: patch test 1, 2 weeks after DPC sensitization. Described treatment: therapeutic diphenylcyclopropenone sensitization with weekly scalp DPC. Each CDR3 protein gets one entry after TCRdb re-called the RACE reads with MiXCR. The table lists some 380,000 distinct CDR3 sequences, nearly 5% of them singletons. This specimen consisted of whole blood, obtained in connection with sensitization to the hapten diphenylcyclopropenone (DPC). Receptors were obtained from a woman between 45 and 65 years old with alopecia areata. Some clones in this sample may be carry-over from other donors' samples.

The chain carries TRBV29-1 and TRBJ2-1; 11 bases align to TRBD2. The CDR3 has 15 amino acids. J was trimmed by 9 bases and V by 2 bases; bases with no gene match: 9. Germline CDR1 and CDR2: SQVTM and ANQGSEA. This CDR3 is CSVEKSLAGGGEQFF. The CDR3 nucleotides are TGCAGCGTTGAAAAGAGTCTAGCGGGGGGAGGTGAGCAGTTCTTC.

CDR3 nucleotide sequence: TGTGCCAGCAGCTTAATACACAGCCAAACAGATACGCAGTATTTT. It translates to CASSLIHSQTDTQYF. V is TRBV7-9 and J is TRBJ2-3, with D hard to call. CDR1 and CDR2 from the germline V gene are SEHNR and FQNEAQ (reference sequence). This CDR3 is 15 amino acids long. V lost 2 bases to trimming and J lost 3 bases, with 12 bases between them.

This clonotype was counted ten times or more. For the CDR3, the DNA is TGCGCCAGCAGCCAAGAAAGGCTTGGCGGGGGGACGTTCGCGAACACCGGGGAGCTGTTTTTT. This translates into CASSQERLGGGTFANTGELFF. V and J are TRBV4-1 and TRBJ2-2, with 8 bases that match TRBD2. Germline CDR1 MGHRA, CDR2 YSYEKL. The CDR3 totals 21 residues. The V and J ends lost 0 bases and 0 bases, in that order; junction bases with no gene match: 15.

This clonotype was counted many times. This sequence joins TRBV7-2 and TRBJ2-3; TRBD1 aligns across 8 bases. The CDR3 consists of 15 residues. Trimming removed 8 bases from V and 2 bases from J; junction bases left unmatched: 9. Germline CDR1 is SGHTA and CDR2 is FQGNSA. This CDR3 is CASPPTGGFTDTQYF. DNA for the CDR3: TGTGCCAGCCCTCCTACAGGGGGTTTCACAGATACGCAGTATTTT. The complete variable domain, with remaining parts taken from reference TRBV7-2 and TRBJ2-3, reads GAGVSQSPSNKVTEKGKDVELRCDPISGHTALYWYRQSLGQGLEFLIYFQGNSAPDKSGLPSDRFSAERTGGSVSTLTIQRTQQEDSAVYLCASPPTGGFTDTQYFGPGTRLTVL.

This clonotype was recorded many times. The chain carries TRBV7-2 and TRBJ2-3; either TRBD1 or TRBD2 may supply D (5 bases each). The CDR3 runs 15 residues. Germline lookup yields CDR1 SGHTA and CDR2 FQGNSA. The V end lost 0 bases, the J end lost 3 bases, and 10 bases lay between the germline ends. The CDR3 reads CASSLAGTRTDTQYF. The CDR3 DNA follows: TGTGCCAGCAGCTTAGCGGGGACCCGGACAGATACGCAGTATTTT.

V usage is TRBV7-3 and J usage is TRBJ1-4, with D perhaps TRBD1 (5 bases). V was clipped by 5 bases and J by 5 bases, with 27 bases between them. The germline CDR1 and CDR2 sequences are SGHTA and FQGTGA. This CDR3 has 19 amino acids. Here the CDR3 reads CASSPRLFFRGGVNEKLFF. The CDR3 DNA sequence: TGTGCCAGCAGCCCTCGACTCTTTTTCCGCGGGGGAGTAAATGAAAAACTGTTTTTT.

This clonotype was seen only a few times. This chain joins TRBV6-2 or TRBV6-3 and TRBJ2-1, with D possibly called TRBD1 or TRBD2 (5 bases each). The CDR3 extends over 13 amino acids. The V end was cut by 2 bases, the J end by 10 bases, with 12 bases between. Germline V CDR1 and CDR2: MNHEY, SVGEGT. The CDR3 spells CASSYLGTGEQFF. The CDR3 nucleotides read TGTGCCAGCAGTTACCTTGGGACGGGGGAGCAGTTCTTC.

This clonotype has a count of ten or more. This chain joins TRBV24-1 and TRBJ1-1; D possibly corresponds to TRBD1 (6 bases). CDR1 is KGHDR, CDR2 SFDVKD, per germline. This CDR3 has 11 amino acids. The V end lost 10 bases, the J end lost 7 bases, and 12 bases lay between the germline ends. As DNA, the CDR3 is TGTGCCACAAGAGGGGACAATGAAGCTTTCTTT. It yields the protein CATRGDNEAFF.

This clonotype was picked up a small number of times. The chain joins TRBV6-1 to TRBJ1-6; D perhaps matches TRBD1 (5 bases). Trimming took off 10 bases at V and 10 bases at J, with 14 bases between the two ends. The germline V gene has CDR1 MNHNS and CDR2 SASEGT. The CDR3 runs 12 residues. The CDR3 region has the DNA TGTGCCACAGGGCAGGGTATCTCACCCCTCCACTTT. It codes for CATGQGISPLHF.

This clonotype was observed many times. The genes are TRBV20-1 and TRBJ2-7; 9 positions agree with TRBD2. The V and J ends lost 4 bases and 7 bases, in that order; junction bases with no gene match: 17. The CDR3 is made up of 16 amino acids. Germline V CDR1 and CDR2: DFQATT, SNEGSKA (reference sequence). The chain's CDR3 is CSATPPGGGAEDEQYF. The CDR3 DNA sequence: TGCAGTGCTACCCCACCGGGCGGGGGGGCTGAGGATGAGCAGTACTTC.

This clonotype was found many times. The genes are TRBV12-5 and TRBJ2-7; the match to TRBD1 covers 8 bases. Trimming cost V 2 bases and J 3 bases; bases outside gene matches: 3. CDR3 size: 14 residues. The V gene's germline CDR1 is LGHNT and CDR2 FRNRAP. Written as DNA, the CDR3 is TGTGCTAGTGGTTTGTCGGGACAGGACTACGAGCAGTACTTC. Translating gives CASGLSGQDYEQYF. Looking up the rest from reference TRBV12-5 and TRBJ2-7 gives the full variable domain: DARVTQTPRHKVTEMGQEVTMRCQPILGHNTVFWYRQTMMQGLELLAYFRNRAPLDDSGMPKDRFSAEMPDATLATLKIQPSEPRDSAVYFCASGLSGQDYEQYFGPGTRLTVT.

The sample holds many counts of this clonotype. The CDR3 protein is CASSAQGASTDTQYF. In DNA form, the CDR3 reads TGTGCCAGCAGCGCACAGGGGGCCAGCACAGATACGCAGTATTTT. The chain has TRBV9 and TRBJ2-3, with 9 bases aligning to TRBD1. J lost 0 bases, V lost 3 bases, and 2 bases had no gene match. Germline V CDR1 and CDR2: SGDLS, YYNGEE. CDR3 length equals 15 residues.

In its sample, this clonotype was seen a few times. The chain has TRBV4-1 and TRBJ1-1; no firm D call. This CDR3 has 15 residues. CDR1 MGHRA and CDR2 YSYEKL come from the germline V gene. V lost 0 bases, J lost 0 bases, and 8 bases lay in between. CDR3 DNA sequence: TGCGCCAGCAGCCAAGAAGAGGTCATGAACACTGAAGCTTTCTTT. Translating gives CASSQEEVMNTEAFF.

This clonotype appeared many times. CDR3 sequence (DNA): TGCGCCAGCAGAGTCACTAGCGGGGGAACCTACGAGCAGTACTTC. Its translation: CASRVTSGGTYEQYF. The chain combines TRBV10-2 with TRBJ2-7, with 11 bases aligning to TRBD2. With V trimmed by 6 bases and J by 2 bases, 6 bases remained unmatched. The CDR3 is 15 residues long. Per germline, CDR1 WSHSY and CDR2 SAAADI.

This clonotype was found a few times. The genes are TRBV7-9 and TRBJ2-7, with 10 bases lining up with TRBD1. Germline-derived CDR1 and CDR2 are SEHNR and FQNEAQ (reference sequence). There are 18 residues in the CDR3. J was trimmed by 4 bases and V by 4 bases; bases with no gene match: 16. Written as DNA, the CDR3 is TGTGCCAGCAGCTCCGGGACAGGGGCTACCCTACGGGCATACGAGCAGTACTTC. Its protein is CASSSGTGATLRAYEQYF.

The gene calls are TRBV7-2 and TRBJ2-5; TRBD2 matches at 7 bases. CDR3 length equals 13 residues. Germline V gene data show CDR1 as SGHTA and CDR2 as FQGNSA. The junction had 7 bases not matched to a gene; V was cut back by 1 base and J by 11 bases. Written as DNA, the CDR3 is TGTGCCAGCAGCTTAGTAGCGGGTTCTGGTCAGTACTTC. Encoded protein: CASSLVAGSGQYF.